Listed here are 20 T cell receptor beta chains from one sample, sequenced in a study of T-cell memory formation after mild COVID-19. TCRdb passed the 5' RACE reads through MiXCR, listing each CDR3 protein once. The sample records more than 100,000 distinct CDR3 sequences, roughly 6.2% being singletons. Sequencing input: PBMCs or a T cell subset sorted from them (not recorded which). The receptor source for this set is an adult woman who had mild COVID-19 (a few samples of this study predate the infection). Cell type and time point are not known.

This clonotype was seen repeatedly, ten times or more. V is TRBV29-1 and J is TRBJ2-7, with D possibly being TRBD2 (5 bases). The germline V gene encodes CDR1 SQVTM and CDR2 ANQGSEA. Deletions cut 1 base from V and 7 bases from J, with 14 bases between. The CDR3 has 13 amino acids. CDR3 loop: CSVEAGIMSEQYF. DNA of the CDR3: TGCAGCGTTGAAGCGGGAATAATGTCGGAGCAGTACTTC.

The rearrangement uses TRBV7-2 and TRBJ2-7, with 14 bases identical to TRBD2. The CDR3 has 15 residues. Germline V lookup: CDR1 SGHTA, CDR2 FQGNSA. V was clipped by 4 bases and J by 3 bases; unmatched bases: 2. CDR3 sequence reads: CASSWGLAGVYEQYF. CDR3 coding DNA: TGTGCCAGCAGCTGGGGACTAGCGGGAGTCTACGAGCAGTACTTC.

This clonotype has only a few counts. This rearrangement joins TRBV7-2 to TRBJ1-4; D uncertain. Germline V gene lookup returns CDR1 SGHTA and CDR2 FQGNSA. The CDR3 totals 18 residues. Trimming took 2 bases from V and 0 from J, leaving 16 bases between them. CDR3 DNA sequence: TGTGCCAGCAGCTTACCGGGCTCCCGGCATGCAACTAATGAAAAACTGTTTTTT. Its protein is CASSLPGSRHATNEKLFF.

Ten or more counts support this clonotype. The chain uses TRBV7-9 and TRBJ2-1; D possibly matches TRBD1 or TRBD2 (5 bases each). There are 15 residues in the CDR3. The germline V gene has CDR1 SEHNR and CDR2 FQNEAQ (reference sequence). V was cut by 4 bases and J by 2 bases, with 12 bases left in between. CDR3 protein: CASSSGPQAYNEQFF. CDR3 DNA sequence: TGTGCCAGCAGCTCGGGACCCCAAGCCTACAATGAGCAGTTCTTC.

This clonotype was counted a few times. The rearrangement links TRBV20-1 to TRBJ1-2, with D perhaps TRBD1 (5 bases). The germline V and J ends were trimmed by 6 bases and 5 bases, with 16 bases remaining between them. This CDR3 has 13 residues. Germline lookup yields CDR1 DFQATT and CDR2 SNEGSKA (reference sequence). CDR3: CSAPGTFSYGYTF. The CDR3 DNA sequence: TGCAGTGCCCCCGGGACTTTCTCTTATGGCTACACCTTC.

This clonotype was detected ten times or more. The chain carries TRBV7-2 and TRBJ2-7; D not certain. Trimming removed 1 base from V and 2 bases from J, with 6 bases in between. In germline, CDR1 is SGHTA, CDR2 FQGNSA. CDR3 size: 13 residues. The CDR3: CASSLDRTYEQYF. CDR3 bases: TGTGCCAGCAGCTTAGACAGAACCTACGAGCAGTACTTC.

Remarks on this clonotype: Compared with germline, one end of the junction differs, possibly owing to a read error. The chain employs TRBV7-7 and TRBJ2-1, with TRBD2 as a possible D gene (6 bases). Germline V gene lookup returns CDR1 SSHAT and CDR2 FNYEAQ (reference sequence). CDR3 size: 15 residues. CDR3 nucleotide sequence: TGTGCTAGCAGCAACGGGAGCATCTCCTACAATGAGCAGTTCTTC. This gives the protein CASSNGSISYNEQFF. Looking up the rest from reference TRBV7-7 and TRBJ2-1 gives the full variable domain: GAGVSQSPRYKVTKRGQDVTLRCDPISSHATLYWYQQALGQGPEFLTYFNYEAQPDKSGLPSDRFSAERPEGSISTLTIQRTEQRDSAMYRCASSNGSISYNEQFFGPGTRLTVL.

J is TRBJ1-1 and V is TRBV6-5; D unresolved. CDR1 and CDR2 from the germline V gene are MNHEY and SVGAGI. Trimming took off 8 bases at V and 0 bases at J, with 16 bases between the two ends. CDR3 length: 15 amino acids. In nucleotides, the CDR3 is TGTGCCAGCCGGCGCAGGTGGGTGGTGAACACTGAAGCTTTCTTT. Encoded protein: CASRRRWVVNTEAFF.

The CDR3 DNA sequence: TGTGCTTCCCAGCCCGACAGCTATGGCTACACCTTC. Its translation is CASQPDSYGYTF. The genes are TRBV12-3 or TRBV12-4 and TRBJ1-2; a weak D match, TRBD1 (5 bases). The CDR3 is 12 residues long.

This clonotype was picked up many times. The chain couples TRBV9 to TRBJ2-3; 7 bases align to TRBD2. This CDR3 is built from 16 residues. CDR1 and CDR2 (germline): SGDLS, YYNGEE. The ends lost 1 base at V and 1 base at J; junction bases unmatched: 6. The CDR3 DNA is TGTGCCAGCAGCGTACTTGCGGGAGCGGGCACAGATACGCAGTATTTT. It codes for CASSVLAGAGTDTQYF.

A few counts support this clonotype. CDR3 amino acids: CASSYMLEDTQYF. CDR3 nucleotides: TGCGCCAGCAGCTATATGCTAGAGGATACGCAGTATTTT. V is TRBV5-1 and J is TRBJ2-3, with unresolved D. Germline V lookup: CDR1 SGHRS, CDR2 YFSETQ. V was pared by 3 bases and J by 6 bases, with 11 bases between. This CDR3 spans 13 amino acids.

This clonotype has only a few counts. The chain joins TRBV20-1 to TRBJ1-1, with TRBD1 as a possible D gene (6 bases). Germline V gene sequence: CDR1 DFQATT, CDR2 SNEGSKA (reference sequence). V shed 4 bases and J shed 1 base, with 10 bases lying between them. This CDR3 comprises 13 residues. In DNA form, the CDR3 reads TGCAGTGCTACACAGGGCTGGAACACTGAAGCTTTCTTT. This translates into CSATQGWNTEAFF.

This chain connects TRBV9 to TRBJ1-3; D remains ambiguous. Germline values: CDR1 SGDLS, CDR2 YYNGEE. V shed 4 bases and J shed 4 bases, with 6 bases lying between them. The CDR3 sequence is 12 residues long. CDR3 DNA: TGTGCCAGCAGCCCCCGCGGAAACACCATATATTTT. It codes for CASSPRGNTIYF.

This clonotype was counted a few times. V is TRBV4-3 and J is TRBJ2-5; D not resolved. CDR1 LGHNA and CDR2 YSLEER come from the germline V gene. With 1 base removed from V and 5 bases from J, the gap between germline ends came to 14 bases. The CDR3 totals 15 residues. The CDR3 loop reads CASSQVGQTGETQYF. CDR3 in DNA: TGCGCCAGCAGCCAAGTCGGCCAGACCGGGGAGACCCAGTACTTC.

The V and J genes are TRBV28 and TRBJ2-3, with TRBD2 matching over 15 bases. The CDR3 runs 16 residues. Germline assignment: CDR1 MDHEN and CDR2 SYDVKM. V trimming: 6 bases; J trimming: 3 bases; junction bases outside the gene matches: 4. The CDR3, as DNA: TGTGCCAGCAGCCGGGGACTAGCGGGGGGAACAGATACGCAGTATTTT. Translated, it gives CASSRGLAGGTDTQYF. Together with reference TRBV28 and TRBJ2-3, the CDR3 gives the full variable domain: DVKVTQSSRYLVKRTGEKVFLECVQDMDHENMFWYRQDPGLGLRLIYFSYDVKMKEKGDIPEGYSVSREKKERFSLILESASTNQTSMYLCASSRGLAGGTDTQYFGPGTRLTVL.

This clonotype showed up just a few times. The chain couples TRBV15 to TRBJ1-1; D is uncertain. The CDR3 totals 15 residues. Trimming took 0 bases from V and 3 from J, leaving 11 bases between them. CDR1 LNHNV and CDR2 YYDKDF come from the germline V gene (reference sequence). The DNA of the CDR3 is TGTGCCACCAGCAGAGACCCCGGGTTTGACACTGAAGCTTTCTTT. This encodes CATSRDPGFDTEAFF. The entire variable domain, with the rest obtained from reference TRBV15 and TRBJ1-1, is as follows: DAMVIQNPRYQVTQFGKPVTLSCSQTLNHNVMYWYQQKSSQAPKLLFHYYDKDFNNEADTPDNFQSRRPNTSFCFLDIRSPGLGDTAMYLCATSRDPGFDTEAFFGQGTRLTVV.

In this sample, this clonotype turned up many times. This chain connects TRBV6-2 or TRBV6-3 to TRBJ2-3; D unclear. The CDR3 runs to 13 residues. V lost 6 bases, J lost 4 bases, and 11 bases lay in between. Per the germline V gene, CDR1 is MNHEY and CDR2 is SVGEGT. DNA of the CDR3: TGTGCCAGCAGCTCGCTAGTACCAGATACGCAGTATTTT. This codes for CASSSLVPDTQYF.

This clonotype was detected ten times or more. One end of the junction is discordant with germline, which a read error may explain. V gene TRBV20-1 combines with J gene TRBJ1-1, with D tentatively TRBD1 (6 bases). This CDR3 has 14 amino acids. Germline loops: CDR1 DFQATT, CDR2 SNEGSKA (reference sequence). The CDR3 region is CSPRQDGLNTEAFF. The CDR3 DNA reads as TGCAGTCCTAGACAGGATGGTCTGAACACTGAAGCTTTCTTT.

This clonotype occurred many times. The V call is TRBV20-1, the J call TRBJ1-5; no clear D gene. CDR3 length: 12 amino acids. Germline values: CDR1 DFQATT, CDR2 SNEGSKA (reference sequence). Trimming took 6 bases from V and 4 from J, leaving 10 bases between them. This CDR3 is CSASRRNQPQHF. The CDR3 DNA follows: TGCAGTGCCTCAAGGCGGAATCAGCCCCAGCATTTT.

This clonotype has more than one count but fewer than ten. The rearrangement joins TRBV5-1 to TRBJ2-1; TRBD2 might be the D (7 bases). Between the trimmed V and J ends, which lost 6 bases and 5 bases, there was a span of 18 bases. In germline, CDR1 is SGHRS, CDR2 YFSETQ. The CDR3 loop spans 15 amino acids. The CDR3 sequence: CASNAGGGHNNEQFF. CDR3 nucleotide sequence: TGCGCCAGCAACGCTGGGGGGGGGCATAACAATGAGCAGTTCTTC.